These T cell receptor beta chains were read from a single sample in a study of CD8 T cells in Susac syndrome. TCRdb passed the immunoSEQ multiplex PCR reads through MiXCR, listing each CDR3 protein once. The data show 150,000 to 200,000 distinct CDR3 sequences, just under 95% seen once. The sample was CD4+ T cells from PBMCs. The receptors shown here come from a human donor with Susac syndrome. Both conserved end residues are part of each CDR3. The order of the fields is D gene, J gene, clone size, V gene, CDR3 DNA, CDR3 protein. The D gene is left open where the match is weak. For some rows the clone size is stated as once, few or many, or as a class when expanded; others skip it.

D: TRBD2
J: TRBJ2-7
size: -
V: TRBV28
DNA: TGTGCCAGCATCGGAGGGACTAGCGGGAGATTTGTCGACGAGCAGTACTTC
CDR3: CASIGGTSGRFVDEQYF

D: -
J: TRBJ2-2
size: -
V: TRBV30
DNA: TGTGCCGCGGGGGAAGGGGGCGCCCCAAGTACCGGGGAGCTGTTTTTT
CDR3: CAAGEGGAPSTGELFF

D: -
J: TRBJ2-3
size: -
V: TRBV5-1
DNA: TGCGCCAGCAGCTTGACAGTGCCCTCGGATACGCAGTATTTT
CDR3: CASSLTVPSDTQYF

D: -
J: TRBJ2-2
size: -
V: TRBV2
DNA: TGTGCCAGCGCTCGGCTAGCAGCCGGGGAGCTGTTTTTT
CDR3: CASARLAAGELFF

D: TRBD2
J: TRBJ2-2
size: -
V: TRBV10-3
DNA: TGTGCCGCCAAAGGCCCTAGCGGTAACACCGGGGAGCTGTTTTTT
CDR3: CAAKGPSGNTGELFF

D: -
J: TRBJ2-5
size: -
V: TRBV29-1
DNA: TGCAGCGTGAGCCCGGACGGTCAAGAGACCCAGTACTTC
CDR3: CSVSPDGQETQYF

D: -
J: TRBJ2-3
size: -
V: TRBV7-8
DNA: TGTGCCAGCAGCCCAACAGACGGACTCACAGATACGCAGTATTTT
CDR3: CASSPTDGLTDTQYF

D: TRBD1
J: TRBJ1-4
size: few
V: TRBV27
DNA: TGTGCCAGCAGTTTACAGGGGGGAAATGAAAAACTGTTTTTT
CDR3: CASSLQGGNEKLFF

D: -
J: TRBJ2-1
size: -
V: TRBV9
DNA: TGTGCCAGCAGCACCCGGGACTTCTACAATGAGCAGTTCTTC
CDR3: CASSTRDFYNEQFF

D: TRBD2
J: TRBJ2-1
size: -
V: TRBV7-2
DNA: TGTGCCAGCAGCTTACTAGCGGGGCAACACAATGAGCAGTTCTTC
CDR3: CASSLLAGQHNEQFF

D: TRBD1
J: TRBJ1-2
size: -
V: TRBV4-2
DNA: TGTGCCAGCAGCCAAGAAGTCGGGCAGGGGGGTAACTATGGCTACACCTTC
CDR3: CASSQEVGQGGNYGYTF

D: -
J: TRBJ1-5
size: -
V: TRBV30
DNA: TGTGCCTGGAGTGTCGGGGTAAATCAGCCCCAGCATTTT
CDR3: CAWSVGVNQPQHF

D: TRBD2
J: TRBJ2-1
size: -
V: TRBV9
DNA: TGTGCCAGCAGTCCTCTAGCGGGAGGGTACAATGAGCAGTTCTTC
CDR3: CASSPLAGGYNEQFF

D: -
J: TRBJ1-2
size: once
V: TRBV5-4
DNA: TGTGCCAGCAGCTTGGGAGGCAGGGCCGGGAACTATGGCTACACCTTC
CDR3: CASSLGGRAGNYGYTF

D: -
J: TRBJ1-1
size: -
V: TRBV4-2
DNA: TGTGCCAGCAGCCAAGAAATGGTGGGGGGCACTGAAGCTTTCTTT
CDR3: CASSQEMVGGTEAFF

D: TRBD1
J: TRBJ1-1
size: once
V: TRBV10-3
DNA: TGTGCCATCAGCCGGGACAGGGGCACTGAAGCTTTCTTT
CDR3: CAISRDRGTEAFF

D: -
J: TRBJ2-4
size: -
V: TRBV19
DNA: TGTGCCAGTACCCGACAGGTTAATGCCAAAAACATTCAGTACTTC
CDR3: CASTRQVNAKNIQYF

D: -
J: TRBJ2-7
size: few
V: TRBV29-1
DNA: TGCAGCTTCCGAGGTGATCTCTACGAGCAGTACTTC
CDR3: CSFRGDLYEQYF

D: TRBD2
J: TRBJ2-1
size: -
V: TRBV5-1
DNA: TGCGCCAGCATATTAGCGGGAGGGCCCCGGAATGAGCAGTTCTTC
CDR3: CASILAGGPRNEQFF

D: -
J: TRBJ1-1
size: -
V: TRBV28
DNA: TGTGCCAGCAGTCCTGACAAGGCGGAAGCTTTCTTT
CDR3: CASSPDKAEAFF

D: -
J: TRBJ2-5
size: once
V: TRBV7-6
DNA: TGTGCCAGCAGCCAAACGAGAGGGAGAATGAGGGGAGAGACCCAGTACTTC
CDR3: CASSQTRGRMRGETQYF

D: TRBD1
J: TRBJ1-5
size: -
V: TRBV12-3/TRBV12-4
DNA: TGTGCCAGCAGCCTTGGTGGGACAGGGGTTAAACAGCCCCAGCATTTT
CDR3: CASSLGGTGVKQPQHF

D: TRBD2
J: TRBJ2-7
size: once
V: TRBV10-3
DNA: TGTGCCATCAGTGAGTCCCGATTAGCGGGAGTCCTTCGGTACGAGCAGTACTTC
CDR3: CAISESRLAGVLRYEQYF

D: -
J: TRBJ2-3
size: -
V: TRBV29-1
DNA: TGCAGCGGGGGGGGACACGAGAGCACAGATACGCAGTATTTT
CDR3: CSGGGHESTDTQYF

D: -
J: TRBJ2-3
size: -
V: TRBV29-1
DNA: TGCAGCGTTGAAGATCGGAAGATAAGGACAGATACGCAGTATTTT
CDR3: CSVEDRKIRTDTQYF

D: -
J: TRBJ1-2
size: -
V: TRBV6-5
DNA: TGTGCCAGCAGTTTAGATAGGGTCTATGGCTACACCTTC
CDR3: CASSLDRVYGYTF

D: TRBD1
J: TRBJ2-7
size: -
V: TRBV24-1
DNA: TGTGCCAGGAACCGGGACAGGGACCGGGAGCAGTACTTC
CDR3: CARNRDRDREQYF

D: TRBD1
J: TRBJ1-4
size: -
V: TRBV30
DNA: TGTGCCTGGAGGACAGGGGGCACTGAAAAACTGTTTTTT
CDR3: CAWRTGGTEKLFF

D: -
J: TRBJ1-1
size: once
V: TRBV13
DNA: TGTGCCAGCAGCCGGGCCAAGAACACTGAAGCTTTCTTT
CDR3: CASSRAKNTEAFF

D: -
J: TRBJ2-1
size: -
V: TRBV7-9
DNA: TGTGCCAGCAGCTTCCGAAGCGGATACAATGAGCAGTTCTTC
CDR3: CASSFRSGYNEQFF

D: TRBD1
J: TRBJ2-1
size: -
V: TRBV6-1
DNA: TGTGCCAGCAGACCGACAGGGTACAATGAGCAGTTCTTC
CDR3: CASRPTGYNEQFF

D: TRBD2
J: TRBJ2-2
size: -
V: TRBV7-9
DNA: TGTGCCAGCAGCCCAAGCGGGAGAGGAACCGGGGAGCTGTTTTTT
CDR3: CASSPSGRGTGELFF

D: TRBD2
J: TRBJ2-1
size: -
V: TRBV20-1
DNA: TGCAGTGCTAGCTATCCTAGCGGGAGGGGCAATGAGCAGTTCTTC
CDR3: CSASYPSGRGNEQFF

D: TRBD1
J: TRBJ1-1
size: -
V: TRBV7-2
DNA: TGTGCCAGCAGCTTAGAGTACGCCGGGACAGTGAACACTGAAGCTTTCTTT
CDR3: CASSLEYAGTVNTEAFF

D: -
J: TRBJ1-2
size: -
V: TRBV18
DNA: TGTGCCAGCTCACCCGGGGCCCCGGAAGGCGGCTACACCTTC
CDR3: CASSPGAPEGGYTF

D: -
J: TRBJ1-4
size: -
V: TRBV3-1
DNA: TGTGCCAGCAGCCGCGGACAGCATAATGAAAAACTGTTTTTT
CDR3: CASSRGQHNEKLFF

D: -
J: TRBJ1-2
size: -
V: TRBV30
DNA: TGTGCCTGGAGTCAGGACCCGAGGCTCTATGGCTACACCTTC
CDR3: CAWSQDPRLYGYTF

D: -
J: TRBJ2-7
size: once
V: TRBV27
DNA: TGTGCCAGCAGGGGTTTGAGCTCCTACGAGCAGTACTTC
CDR3: CASRGLSSYEQYF